The sequence of this T cell receptor beta chain was determined in a study of shared clonotypes between healthy human individuals. The protocol was immunoSEQ multiplex PCR, while the TCRdb copy is restricted to in-frame clones and leaves out a portion. The table lists some 2.1 million clones, about 95% of them singletons, with 1% to 1.3% in the top ten. Germline V gives CDR1 GTSNPN, CDR2 SVGIG (reference sequence). The CDR3 extends over 15 amino acids. V was shortened by 0 bases and J by 0 bases, with 9 bases between the two germline ends. This clone showed up just once. Its target is unknown. General study results and limits: Around 5% of naive CD4 clonotypes were common to a handful of donors. Larger estimated richness was generally seen in naive subsets than in memory subsets.

CD45RO-negative, CCR7-selected cells formed the naive CD8 fraction, which excluded terminally differentiated effector memory CD45RA+ cells. Material for sequencing was naive CD8+ T cells sorted from blood. This sequence joins TRBV30 and TRBJ1-3; D gene uncertain. The TCR originated in a man in his late teens or twenties in good health. The CDR3 DNA reads as TGTGCCTGGAGTGTGGGGTACTCCTCTGGAAACACCATATATTTT. It encodes CAWSVGYSSGNTIYF. The variable domain in full, completed from reference TRBV30 and TRBJ1-3, reads SQTIHQWPATLVQPVGSPLSLECTVEGTSNPNLYWYRQAAGRGLQLLFYSVGIGQISSEVPQNLSASRPQDRQFILSSKKLLLSDSGFYLCAWSVGYSSGNTIYFGEGSWLTVV.